These 31 T cell receptor beta chains came from one sample sequenced in a study of PD-L1 blockade in urothelial cancer. Clones were read by immunoSEQ multiplex PCR, and TCRdb kept only the in-frame ones, dropping some. The sample lists 95,000 to 130,000 clones; around nine tenths were seen once. Time point specified: peripheral blood 6 weeks after treatment start. This specimen consisted of PBMCs, obtained around atezolizumab (anti-PD-L1) treatment. These TCRs come from a man in his 60s with urothelial cancer.

The rearrangement links TRBV6-1 to TRBJ2-3; tentatively, D is TRBD2 (7 bases). CDR1 and CDR2 from the germline V gene are MNHNS and SASEGT. Trimming removed 4 bases at V and 4 bases at J, with 12 bases between. This CDR3 has 14 residues. The CDR3 nucleotides read TGTGCCAGCAGTGGAGGGGGGGAGCCAGATACGCAGTATTTT. It translates to CASSGGGEPDTQYF.

This chain links TRBV27 with TRBJ2-1; 9 nucleotides agree with TRBD2. J lost 4 bases, V lost 3 bases, and 1 base had no gene match. Per the germline V gene, CDR1 is MNHEY and CDR2 is SMNVEV (reference sequence). This CDR3 region has 14 residues. In DNA form, the CDR3 reads TGTGCCAGCAGTTTCAGCGGGGGGTACAATGAGCAGTTCTTC. Protein product: CASSFSGGYNEQFF.

Turning to this clone: Distinct nucleotide sequences in the sample also encode this CDR3. The rearrangement links TRBV5-4 to TRBJ2-3; TRBD2 agrees at 11 bases. This CDR3 has 16 amino acids. The J segment lost 1 base and the V segment lost 0 bases, leaving 1 base of the junction unmatched. Germline CDR1 and CDR2: SGHNT and YYREEE (reference sequence). The CDR3 DNA reads as TGTGCCAGCAGCTTGGAACTAGCGGGGGGCACAGATACGCAGTATTTT. Amino acids: CASSLELAGGTDTQYF.

The genes are TRBV7-9 and TRBJ2-2; TRBD1 agrees at 9 bases. From germline, CDR1 is SEHNR and CDR2 FQNEAQ (reference sequence). The V and J ends lost 5 bases and 6 bases, in that order; junction bases with no gene match: 7. This CDR3 has 15 residues. The CDR3 nucleotides are TGTGCCAGCAGCACCTGGACAGGGGAGCCCGGGGAGCTGTTTTTT. It yields the protein CASSTWTGEPGELFF.

The V call is TRBV6-1, the J call TRBJ2-3; 11 positions agree with TRBD2. This CDR3 has 20 amino acids. Germline CDR1 and CDR2: MNHNS and SASEGT. Germline trimming cut 3 bases from V and 2 bases from J; bases unmatched to any gene: 16. The CDR3 sequence: CASSDPTSGTSTDHTDTQYF. CDR3 bases: TGTGCCAGCAGTGACCCGACTAGCGGGACCTCAACCGACCACACAGATACGCAGTATTTT.

The CDR3 region is CASKGELFTDTQYF. As DNA, the CDR3 is TGTGCCAGCAAAGGGGAACTTTTCACAGATACGCAGTATTTT. The chain joins TRBV6-1 to TRBJ2-3; TRBD1 is a possible D gene (5 bases). This CDR3 spans 14 amino acids. Looked up from germline, CDR1 is MNHNS and CDR2 is SASEGT. V lost 7 bases, J lost 2 bases, and 13 bases lay in between.

The chain links TRBV5-5 to TRBJ1-3; D is unresolved. Trimming left V 0 bases short and J 0 bases short, with 7 bases between. This CDR3 has 15 amino acids. Germline V CDR1 and CDR2: SGHKS, YYEKEE (reference sequence). The CDR3 region has the DNA TGTGCCAGCAGCTTGGCAGGAACCTCTGGAAACACCATATATTTT. It translates to CASSLAGTSGNTIYF.

The V and J genes are TRBV6-5 and TRBJ1-2, with 7 bases matching TRBD1. V shed 7 bases, J shed 3 bases, and the junction held 8 bases outside the gene matches. The germline gives CDR1 MNHEY, CDR2 SVGAGI. CDR3 length: 14 residues. As DNA, the CDR3 is TGTGCCAGCAAAAGTGGAGGGGGCGACTATGGCTACACCTTC. It is translated as CASKSGGGDYGYTF.

This chain joins TRBV6-6 and TRBJ2-7, with 9 positions matching TRBD2. The CDR3 totals 13 residues. In germline, CDR1 is MNHNY, CDR2 SVGAGI (reference sequence). Trimming removed 6 bases from V and 6 bases from J; junction bases left unmatched: 6. Here the CDR3 DNA reads TGTGCCAGCAGCCTCTTAGCGGGAGTCGAGCAGTACTTC. Translated: CASSLLAGVEQYF.

The CDR3 loop reads CASSSQGALATEQFF. The DNA for the CDR3 is TGTGCCAGCAGTTCACAGGGGGCTCTTGCTACTGAGCAGTTCTTC. The V call is TRBV6-5, the J call TRBJ2-1; 9 bases line up with TRBD1. CDR1 is MNHEY, CDR2 SVGAGI, per germline. Germline trimming cut 4 bases from V and 9 bases from J; bases unmatched to any gene: 10. The CDR3 has 15 residues.

This chain links TRBV30 with TRBJ2-2; tentatively, D is TRBD2 (5 bases). This CDR3 is built from 13 residues. V was pared by 3 bases and J by 3 bases, with 8 bases between. Germline assignment: CDR1 GTSNPN and CDR2 SVGIG (reference sequence). CDR3 protein: CAWRWRDTGELFF. The DNA of the CDR3 is TGTGCCTGGAGGTGGCGGGACACCGGGGAGCTGTTTTTT.

This rearrangement joins TRBV29-1 to TRBJ2-1; 11 bases align to TRBD1. This CDR3 has 16 residues. With 3 bases clipped from V and 7 bases from J, the junction kept 11 bases outside the gene matches. Germline CDR1 SQVTM, CDR2 ANQGSEA. CDR3 sequence (DNA): TGCAGCGTTGATGGGCCCGGGACAGGGGGGGGAAATGAGCAGTTCTTC. Its protein product is CSVDGPGTGGGNEQFF.

The rearrangement links TRBV6-5 to TRBJ2-7; 8 bases are shared with TRBD1. V trimming: 2 bases; J trimming: 4 bases; junction bases outside the gene matches: 10. The CDR3 has 16 amino acids. Germline assignment: CDR1 MNHEY and CDR2 SVGAGI. The DNA of the CDR3 is TGTGCCAGCAGTTACGCCCTGACAGGGGTGATGTACGAGCAGTACTTC. Residues: CASSYALTGVMYEQYF.

The CDR3 spells CASSQKVNSRFEQYF. CDR3 DNA sequence: TGTGCCAGCAGCCAAAAAGTCAACTCCCGGTTCGAGCAGTACTTC. This chain links TRBV14 with TRBJ2-7, with D hard to call. CDR1 and CDR2 (germline): SGHDN, FVKESK. This CDR3 comprises 15 residues. V was shortened by 2 bases and J by 6 bases, with 17 bases between the two germline ends. Looking up the rest from reference TRBV14 and TRBJ2-7 gives the full variable domain: EAGVTQFPSHSVIEKGQTVTLRCDPISGHDNLYWYRRVMGKEIKFLLHFVKESKQDESGMPNNRFLAERTGGTYSTLKVQPAELEDSGVYFCASSQKVNSRFEQYFGPGTRLTVT.

The chain couples TRBV5-1 to TRBJ1-1, with no clear D. This CDR3 comprises 14 residues. Germline V gene sequence: CDR1 SGHRS, CDR2 YFSETQ. V was trimmed by 4 bases and J by 0 bases, leaving 10 bases between them. This CDR3 reads CASSKGTMNTEAFF. The CDR3 bases are TGCGCCAGCAGCAAAGGAACTATGAACACTGAAGCTTTCTTT. The full variable domain, in which reference TRBV5-1 and TRBJ1-1 provide the parts outside the CDR3, is KAGVTQTPRYLIKTRGQQVTLSCSPISGHRSVSWYQQTPGQGLQFLFEYFSETQRNKGNFPGRFSGRQFSNSRSEMNVSTLELGDSALYLCASSKGTMNTEAFFGQGTRLTVV.

The chain combines TRBV6-1 with TRBJ1-3; maybe TRBD1 (5 bases). The CDR3 has 16 amino acids. Germline CDR1 MNHNS, CDR2 SASEGT. With 3 bases removed from V and 0 bases from J, the gap between germline ends came to 12 bases. CDR3 sequence: CASSDPRQISGNTIYF. In DNA, the CDR3 is TGTGCCAGCAGTGACCCCAGACAGATCTCTGGAAACACCATATATTTT.

The gene calls are TRBV6-5 and TRBJ2-2, with a tentative D call TRBD2 (6 bases). Germline V lookup: CDR1 MNHEY, CDR2 SVGAGI. Trimming pared 2 bases from V and 1 base from J, leaving 8 bases between. The CDR3 loop spans 15 amino acids. CDR3 amino acids: CASSYAGGNTGELFF. The CDR3 DNA sequence: TGTGCCAGCAGTTACGCCGGGGGGAACACCGGGGAGCTGTTTTTT.

This chain uses TRBV6-1 with TRBJ2-1, with D possibly TRBD2 on 6 matching bases. The CDR3 contains 13 residues. Germline V gene sequence: CDR1 MNHNS, CDR2 SASEGT. With 4 bases removed from V and 10 bases from J, the gap between germline ends came to 14 bases. The CDR3 loop is CASSGDWTLEQFF. The CDR3 region has the DNA TGTGCCAGCAGTGGGGACTGGACATTAGAGCAGTTCTTC.

The chain joins TRBV7-9 to TRBJ1-1, with D possibly matching TRBD1 (5 bases). Germline V gene sequence: CDR1 SEHNR, CDR2 FQNEAQ (reference sequence). Deletions cut 1 base from V and 8 bases from J, with 5 bases between. This CDR3 comprises 11 residues. The CDR3 bases are TGTGCCAGCAGCTTAGGACAGGAAGCTTTCTTT. This gives the protein CASSLGQEAFF.

This chain joins TRBV9 and TRBJ1-5; D unclear. Between the trimmed V and J ends, which lost 0 bases and 7 bases, there was a span of 8 bases. The CDR3 spans 13 residues. Germline CDR1 SGDLS, CDR2 YYNGEE. CDR3 bases: TGTGCCAGCAGCGTAGCGGGAGGGCAGCCCCAGCATTTT. Translating gives CASSVAGGQPQHF.

This chain uses TRBV19 with TRBJ1-5, with 8 bases fitting TRBD1. CDR1 is LNHDA, CDR2 SQIVND, per germline (reference sequence). The junction had 4 bases not matched to a gene; V was cut back by 5 bases and J by 7 bases. The length of the CDR3 is 13 residues. Written as DNA, the CDR3 is TGTGCCAGTAGTCGACAGGGGAGGCAGCCCCAGCATTTT. Encoded protein: CASSRQGRQPQHF.

The rearrangement links TRBV30 to TRBJ1-2, with a tentative D call TRBD1 (5 bases). The ends were cut back, 4 bases at V and 5 bases at J, with 17 bases in the middle. Germline assignment: CDR1 GTSNPN and CDR2 SVGIG (reference sequence). CDR3 size: 14 residues. The DNA for the CDR3 is TGTGCCTGGATGGCGGGATGGGGGGATTATGGCTACACCTTC. This gives the protein CAWMAGWGDYGYTF.

The chain is built from TRBV28 and TRBJ2-7; TRBD2 matches 11 bases. This CDR3 contains 15 residues. The V and J ends lost 7 bases and 4 bases, in that order; junction bases with no gene match: 9. Germline V gene data show CDR1 as MDHEN and CDR2 as SYDVKM. CDR3 region: CASTLGVAGGYEQYF. DNA of the CDR3: TGTGCCAGCACCCTGGGGGTAGCGGGAGGGTACGAGCAGTACTTC.

This clone was seen only a few times. This chain joins TRBV5-6 and TRBJ1-5, with no clear D. From germline, CDR1 is SGHDT and CDR2 YYEEEE. The germline V and J ends were trimmed by 0 bases and 6 bases, with 13 bases remaining between them. The CDR3 runs to 15 residues. In DNA form, the CDR3 reads TGTGCCAGCAGCTTGGGGCGGGCGGCCGGTCAGCCCCAGCATTTT. Amino acid sequence: CASSLGRAAGQPQHF.

This clone occurred a few times. The rearrangement links TRBV30 to TRBJ1-1; the D is unclear. V was trimmed by 8 bases and J by 11 bases, leaving 9 bases between them. This CDR3 has 8 amino acids. The V gene's germline CDR1 is GTSNPN and CDR2 SVGIG (reference sequence). The DNA of the CDR3 is TGTGCCGCAAGAGAGGCTTTCTTT. Its translation is CAAREAFF.

V gene TRBV7-2 combines with J gene TRBJ1-2, with D tentatively TRBD1 (6 bases). Trimming pared 4 bases from V and 5 bases from J, leaving 8 bases between. Looked up from germline, CDR1 is SGHTA and CDR2 is FQGNSA. CDR3 size: 12 residues. The CDR3 coding sequence is TGTGCCAGCAGCTGGACAGATTATGGCTACACCTTC. Its translation is CASSWTDYGYTF.

This chain links TRBV27 with TRBJ1-4; 9 bases agree with TRBD1. The ends lost 4 bases at V and 7 bases at J; junction bases unmatched: 4. Looked up from germline, CDR1 is MNHEY and CDR2 is SMNVEV (reference sequence). There are 14 residues in the CDR3. The CDR3: CASSWDREGEKLFF. CDR3 coding DNA: TGTGCCAGCAGTTGGGACAGGGAGGGTGAAAAACTGTTTTTT.

J is TRBJ2-7 and V is TRBV7-8; 8 positions match TRBD1. The V gene end was trimmed by 4 bases and the J gene end by 7 bases; junction bases not matched to a gene: 12. This CDR3 contains 15 residues. CDR1 and CDR2 from the germline V gene are SGHVS and FQNEAQ. The CDR3 region has the DNA TGTGCCAGCAGCTATCGGACAGGGTTGGTCAATGAGCAGTACTTC. Translated: CASSYRTGLVNEQYF.

The chain recombines TRBV27 with TRBJ2-3, with a weak D call TRBD2 (5 bases). The CDR3 has 15 amino acids. Trimming left V 5 bases short and J 2 bases short, with 14 bases between. The germline V gene has CDR1 MNHEY and CDR2 SMNVEV (reference sequence). CDR3 region: CASSLGGPLTDTQYF. The CDR3, as DNA: TGTGCCAGCAGTCTTGGAGGACCACTCACAGATACGCAGTATTTT.

This chain uses TRBV5-1 with TRBJ2-1; possibly TRBD2 for D (7 bases). V was trimmed by 5 bases and J by 6 bases, leaving 18 bases between them. Germline assignment: CDR1 SGHRS and CDR2 YFSETQ. CDR3 length: 15 amino acids. In DNA, the CDR3 is TGCGCCAGCAGTCACGGGGGCGGGGGTGCCAATGAGCAGTTCTTC. It encodes CASSHGGGGANEQFF.

The chain employs TRBV4-3 and TRBJ2-6, with D perhaps TRBD1 (5 bases). Germline CDR1 LGHNA, CDR2 YSLEER. The CDR3 is 19 amino acids. Trimming removed 0 bases from V and 2 bases from J, with 17 bases in between. The CDR3 region has the DNA TGCGCCAGCAGCCAAGACCCCCCAGGGTCTTTAGCTGGGGCCAACGTCCTGACTTTC. It is translated as CASSQDPPGSLAGANVLTF.